Below are 3 T cell receptor beta chains sequenced from a single sample in a study of blood T cell repertoires in COVID-19. This table comes from immunoSEQ multiplex PCR, and its TCRdb copy is limited to in-frame clones, with some not included. The repertoire holds about 240,000 clones, with roughly 91% as singletons. Sequencing input: PBMCs or T cells enriched from blood (not recorded which). Receptor source: a man aged 40-55 years who had recovered from COVID-19.

The chain is built from TRBV4-1 and TRBJ2-7; 10 bases agree with TRBD1. J was trimmed by 4 bases and V by 2 bases; bases with no gene match: 2. The CDR3 runs to 14 residues. Germline CDR1 is MGHRA and CDR2 is YSYEKL. CDR3 nucleotide sequence: TGCGCCAGCAGCCAACCGGGACAGGGGTACGAGCAGTACTTC. Its translation is CASSQPGQGYEQYF.

This chain connects TRBV5-8 to TRBJ2-3, with D maybe TRBD2 (5 bases). The V gene lost 5 bases and the J gene lost 2 bases, with 18 bases spanning the gap. The CDR3 length is 16 residues. The germline V gene has CDR1 SGHTS and CDR2 YDEGEE. The CDR3 reads CASRVGGSTHTDTQYF. The CDR3, as DNA: TGTGCCAGCAGAGTAGGAGGATCGACTCACACAGATACGCAGTATTTT.

This clone was seen once. The J gene is TRBJ2-1, the V gene TRBV4-1; 14 positions match TRBD2. Germline V gene lookup returns CDR1 MGHRA and CDR2 YSYEKL. This CDR3 is built from 19 residues. V was pared by 6 bases and J by 4 bases, with 14 bases of the junction left unmatched. The CDR3 is CASRSRLAGGAPLYNEQFF. CDR3 DNA: TGCGCCAGCAGATCAAGACTAGCGGGGGGGGCTCCCCTGTACAATGAGCAGTTCTTC.